This T cell receptor beta chain was captured by sequencing in a study of human T cells and chemical hapten exposure. Study-wide background: Slight volume differences across pooled libraries mainly accounted for varying per-sample TCR yields. Whole-study results and caveats: No shift was seen in TCRs above 1 in 1000 frequency with DPC sensitization.

This clonotype was observed a few times. As yet, its antigen is unknown. TCRdb processed the RACE reads anew with MiXCR; each CDR3 protein has one entry. The sample holds about 130,000 distinct CDR3 sequences; about 9.4% are singletons and the top ten take under 2%. Germline lookup yields CDR1 MGHDK and CDR2 SYGVNS. The J segment lost 0 bases and the V segment lost 8 bases, leaving 12 bases of the junction unmatched. This CDR3 is 18 amino acids long. Time point reported: healthy volunteer bleed at 2 weeks. Whole blood, unfractionated, served as the material for total RNA extraction. This clonotype was sampled from a male donor in good health. Some clones in this sample may be carry-over from other donors' samples. The genes are TRBV25-1 and TRBJ2-3; 12 bases are shared with TRBD2. The sample taken for sequencing was whole blood. CDR3 amino acids: CASRGLAGGGRSTDTQYF. In DNA form, the CDR3 reads TGTGCCAGCCGAGGGCTAGCGGGAGGGGGTAGGAGCACAGATACGCAGTATTTT.